This T cell receptor beta chain originates from a study of cytomegalovirus exposure and HLA in healthy donors (dated by TCRdb to about 2017). Concerning the study at large: An earlier analysis of more than 550 of the donors reported approximately 260 Gb of sequence data and about 120 million unique TCR beta sequences obtained from 180 million or so T cells. Roughly 300 gigabases of sequencing data and roughly 80 million unique TCR sequences made up an early release that covered some 640 HLA-typed donors. Among the approximately 430 genotyped donors, more than 70% belonged to the genetic ancestry cluster associated with self-reported Caucasian donors. The study was designed to test whether signatures of past pathogen exposure could be identified by cataloging public T cell receptors. Using immunosequencing, the study profiled T cell repertoires from 640 or so subjects and related those repertoires to cytomegalovirus serostatus. In addition to the first cohort of approximately 650 subjects, a separate validation cohort of over 90 different subjects was used. The study combined high-throughput TCR immunosequencing, statistical association of individual TCRs with disease status, and machine learning to predict cytomegalovirus infection status. A later analysis re-analyzed previously published TCR beta repertoires from 650 to 800 donors and added high-resolution HLA genotyping to study TCR occurrence patterns. Rather than using new phenotypic data, the later analysis identified candidate immune exposures from TCR beta sequences and from how often those sequences occurred across donors. To decide whether each TCR beta V gene segment behaved as functional or pseudogenic, an earlier analysis of 587 of the donors relied on high-throughput TCR beta sequencing. Donor age, sex, ethnicity and CMV serostatus were compiled alongside the repertoire data. In a later genetic analysis, genome-wide SNP genotypes for about 65% of the roughly 670 donors were used, and that subset was treated as a discovery cohort. All discovery cohort repertoires had been generated on a single sequencing platform. Both class I and class II loci were covered by HLA typing, at four-digit resolution. Typing coverage differed by locus: A, B, C, DRB1 and DQB1 were typed in roughly 629-630 donors, DQA1 in approximately 520, DPA1 in around 610, and DPB1 in roughly 450. Four to six DR-DQ haplotypes were handled as single units for association and clustering, since linkage in the cohort was strong. Among over 350 genotyped donors of the cohort, an average of approximately 240,000 unique TCR beta nucleotide sequences were sequenced per donor, roughly a sixth of them non-productive. What the study reported, not specific to this receptor: According to the authors, the approach could potentially be generalized to other disease states and immunological phenotypes. The classifier was reported to diagnose cytomegalovirus status with high specificity and sensitivity in both the original and validation cohorts. Because HLA typing was missing for some donors at each locus, association tests included only the typed subset. The 87-base-pair reads could not distinguish some IMGT-functional V segments, including TRBV6-2 and TRBV6-3, so those segments were excluded. At a false discovery rate of 0.05, a later analysis linked 15,000 to 20,000 TCR beta sequences to specific HLA alleles. Compared with the roughly 670-donor mean, donors in an Asian-associated ancestry cluster had fewer N-insertions in productive TCRs, according to a later genetic analysis. The study listed over 150 TCR beta chains as associated with cytomegalovirus. According to a later analysis, TCR association rates differed among HLA loci, with DRB1 alleles showing the most associated TCRs and HLA-C alleles showing the fewest. CMV serostatus was the only immune exposure information available for the cohort. A cluster of highly shared sequence variants was judged likely to be a technical artifact of the sequencing pipeline. The earlier analysis of 587 of the donors excluded fewer than 20 rarely observed V segments, including chromosome 9 orphons, because counts were too low. In a later analysis, HLA-associated TCR beta chains showed more clonal expansion and lower generation probabilities than non-associated chains that were equally common. Most CMV-associated TCR beta chains appeared to be HLA-restricted in a later analysis, and the HLA associations seemed to be driven largely by CMV exposure. Across donors, most TCR sequences were observed very rarely, whereas some public TCRs were present in many individuals. Several of the top co-occurrence clusters appeared to be linked to parvovirus B19, influenza, CMV and Epstein-Barr virus, according to a later analysis. In a later genetic analysis, a missense DCLRE1C variant was associated with V-gene and J-gene trimming of TCR beta chains, and the association was replicated in an independent cohort. A further reported finding was that TCR beta sequences accurately predicted the HLA-A and HLA-B alleles for most subjects in the first cohort. Sequencing depth was assumed to be roughly uniform across donors in the presence/absence analyses, though that assumption may not hold. In an earlier analysis of approximately 600 of the donors, most TCR beta V segments were observed in productive rearrangements about 90% or about 30% of the time, broadly matching IMGT annotations. Three of the identified cytomegalovirus-associated TCR beta chains were confirmed in vitro to be specific for cytomegalovirus antigens. When HLA alleles, especially DR and DQ, strongly co-occurred, attributing TCR associations to individual alleles was difficult. Correlated functional status among segregating V segments might be attributable to linkage disequilibrium, but an unknown experimental factor could not be ruled out. The cohort was sequenced for TCR beta chains only, and without alpha or paired-chain data the features that could be detected were limited.

Of note for this clone: Its antigen remains unidentified. Base qualities are not provided; no much larger clone lies one nucleotide away.

V loses 5 bases of germline sequence and J loses 1 base, and the interval between the two ends is 10 bases. The CDR3 goes from the cysteine to the phenylalanine over 14 residues. The sequence is cut down to CDR3 DNA, 42 bases in frame from base 1. The germline V gene supplies CDR1 SGHTA and CDR2 FQGNSA. The library relied on the immunoSEQ multiplex PCR assay. A mixture of 60 forward primers for TCR Vbeta segments and 13 reverse primers for TCR Jbeta segments was used in the multiplex PCR. Amplification of the CDR3 region of rearranged TCR beta genes was performed with a multiplex PCR assay on genomic DNA. The amplified TCR beta libraries were sequenced on the Illumina HiSeq System as 87-base-pair reads. In the paper's pipeline: A later analysis counted some 74 million unique TCR beta chains across the 700 or so repertoires, and some 12 million of these chains were shared by at least two donors. Raw reads were error-corrected and collapsed into unique sequences with a nearest-neighbor algorithm that merged closely related sequences to remove PCR and sequencing errors. Alignment of CDR3 sequences to IMGT reference sequences was used to assign V, D and J gene segments. Each retained sequence needed at least a six-nucleotide match to both a V gene segment and a J gene segment. Rearrangements were called productive when the CDR3 lacked stop codons and stayed in frame with V and J; all others were non-productive. Following IMGT convention, CDR3 was defined as the stretch from the second conserved V-encoded cysteine to the conserved J-encoded phenylalanine. The earlier analysis of about 590 of the donors excluded sequences that lacked an unambiguous match to a single V gene segment. In an earlier analysis of around 600 of the donors, V segments were called functional above 56.7% productive rearrangements and were called segregating when the between-donor standard deviation exceeded 5%. To diagnose cytomegalovirus status from the catalog of TCR beta chain sequences, a statistical classification framework was built. A later analysis assigned V and J genes by comparing TCR nucleotide sequences with IMGT/GENE-DB human TR gene sequences. A later analysis assigned CDR3 sequences and most-parsimonious VDJ recombination scenarios with the TCRdist pipeline. In a later analysis, each TCR beta chain was defined by its CDR3 amino acid sequence together with its V-gene family, and reads lacking a unique V-gene family were excluded. A later analysis removed 592 highly shared, low-generation-probability nucleotide sequences to deal with suspected cross-contamination and a sequencing artifact. For each public chain, a later analysis derived a clonal expansion index from normalized ranks of inferred template counts within each repertoire. In a later analysis, generation probabilities were computed using a VDJ recombination model fitted to out-of-frame rearrangements, and the results were checked against IGoR. In a later analysis, TCR-TCR, TCR-HLA and TCR-CMV co-occurrence was scored with hypergeometric tests, and a repertoire-size bias correction was applied to TCR pairs. To estimate false discovery rates, a later analysis permuted the HLA or CMV assignments 20 times. A later analysis grouped co-occurring TCRs with DBSCAN, adding TCRdist sequence similarity when clustering within HLA-allele-positive subsets. Repertoires with fewer than 30,000 or more than 120,000 public chains were left out of co-occurrence clustering, as were several repertoires with anomalous nucleotide sharing. Held by TCRdb, this immuneACCESS table contains in-frame sequences only and omits some clones. Under half of the omission traces to an unresolved V gene where checked; the cause of the rest is unknown. The V and J calls and the clone size are those of that table, but D and trimming were determined from the DNA. The sample contains roughly 100,000 clones, approximately 85% of them found a single time. Approximately 3.9% of the sample belongs to the ten largest clones.

The cohort was made up of roughly 670 healthy bone marrow donors. Cohort members were all nominally healthy when sampled, although unrecorded immune exposures were likely present. The donor tested CMV seronegative, placing the donor among the roughly 340 seronegative members of the cohort. Every donor gave a peripheral blood sample, and the peripheral blood mononuclear cells from that sample were used for TCR beta sequencing. Genomic DNA was extracted from the blood cell samples with the Qiagen DNeasy Blood Extraction Kit. The sequence was obtained from a man aged 25-45 years in good health and CMV-seronegative. What was sequenced was PBMCs. The chain is made from TRBV7-2 and TRBJ2-3; the D gene remains uncertain. The CDR3 amino acid sequence is: CASSPMAGTDTQYF. At the DNA level, the sequence is TGTGCCAGCAGCCCTATGGCGGGCACAGATACGCAGTATTTT.